These 32 T cell receptor beta chains were sequenced from one sample in a study of blood T cells in healthy people across ages. The second PCR ran roughly 7 to 11 cycles with a sample-barcoded 5' primer and J-beta primers. TCRdb independently ran MiXCR on the 5' RACE reads; one entry per CDR3 protein. Here the sample spans fewer than 1 million distinct CDR3 sequences, about 42% being singletons. Sequencing was done on a sample of blood. The receptors come from a man between 60 and 70 years old in good health.

This clonotype turned up a few times. This could be a read error, since a much larger clone is one nucleotide away. The rearrangement joins TRBV28 to TRBJ2-7; D remains ambiguous. Germline CDR1 reads MDHEN; CDR2 reads SYDVKM. The CDR3 covers 11 residues. V was pared by 7 bases and J by 7 bases, with 11 bases between. CDR3 nucleotide sequence: TGTGCCAGCAACCATCTTGGTGAGCAGTACTTC. Protein product: CASNHLGEQYF.

This clonotype was seen only a few times. This chain links TRBV20-1 with TRBJ2-5; D possibly corresponds to TRBD2 (6 bases). Germline CDR1 is DFQATT and CDR2 is SNEGSKA (reference sequence). CDR3 length: 13 amino acids. The CDR3 protein is CAGSGTAEETQYF. The CDR3 nucleotides are TGCGCAGGGTCCGGGACTGCGGAAGAGACCCAGTACTTC.

This clonotype has more than one count but fewer than ten. The rearrangement uses TRBV6-5 and TRBJ1-2; 7 bases line up with TRBD1. This CDR3 spans 15 amino acids. Germline V gives CDR1 MNHEY, CDR2 SVGAGI. The ends lost 5 bases at V and 4 bases at J; junction bases unmatched: 10. For the CDR3, the DNA is TGTGCCAGCAGTGGTACAGGGGCCGGGAGCTATGGCTACACCTTC. This gives the protein CASSGTGAGSYGYTF.

This chain joins TRBV20-1 and TRBJ1-1; D is ambiguous. CDR1 is DFQATT and CDR2 is SNEGSKA in the germline V gene (reference sequence). The CDR3 sequence is 15 residues long. The V end lost 6 bases, the J end lost 0 bases, and 17 bases lay between the germline ends. The CDR3 DNA reads TGCAGTGCGGACCTCAACGGGTTATTGAACACTGAAGCTTTCTTT. This translates into CSADLNGLLNTEAFF.

In its sample, this clonotype was seen once. This sequence joins TRBV12-3 or TRBV12-4 and TRBJ2-4; 10 positions agree with TRBD1. The CDR3 runs 16 residues. Trimming took 5 bases from V and 1 from J; bases not matched to a gene: 5. CDR3 in amino acids: CASSPGTGVAKNIQYF. CDR3 nucleotide sequence: TGTGCCAGCAGTCCCGGGACAGGGGTCGCCAAAAACATTCAGTACTTC.

The gene calls are TRBV7-2 and TRBJ2-4; 8 bases agree with TRBD1. CDR3 length equals 14 residues. Unmatched junction bases numbered 12, after V lost 4 bases and J lost 13 bases. Germline V lookup: CDR1 SGHTA, CDR2 FQGNSA. CDR3 in DNA: TGTGCCAGCAGCTCACTAAAGACAGGGGTAGAGCAGTACTTC. Translated, it gives CASSSLKTGVEQYF.

The chain has TRBV7-9 and TRBJ2-7, with D hard to call. The end of the DNA is better explained by TRBJ2-5, so the J call may be wrong. The CDR3 has 14 residues. CDR1 SEHNR and CDR2 FQNEAQ come from the germline V gene (reference sequence). CDR3 in amino acids: CASSSPGRPETQYF. CDR3 coding DNA: TGTGCCAGCAGCTCCCCCGGACGTCCGGAGACCCAGTACTTC.

This chain joins TRBV28 and TRBJ2-7; possibly TRBD2 for D (5 bases). Between the trimmed V and J ends, which lost 8 bases and 12 bases, there was a span of 17 bases. Germline V gene lookup returns CDR1 MDHEN and CDR2 SYDVKM. The CDR3 contains 11 residues. CDR3 amino acids: CASAREELRYF. CDR3 nucleotide sequence: TGTGCCAGCGCCCGGGAAGAACTGAGGTACTTC.

This clonotype has at least ten counts. The V call is TRBV5-6, the J call TRBJ1-2; 7 nucleotides agree with TRBD1. The CDR3 extends over 15 amino acids. Germline lookup yields CDR1 SGHDT and CDR2 YYEEEE. V shed 4 bases and J 2 bases; nucleotides not matched to a gene: 8. CDR3 sequence reads: CASSPLAGQNYGYTF. The CDR3 nucleotides are TGTGCCAGCAGCCCCTTGGCGGGACAGAACTATGGCTACACCTTC. Looking up the rest from reference TRBV5-6 and TRBJ1-2 gives the full variable domain: DAGVTQSPTHLIKTRGQQVTLRCSPKSGHDTVSWYQQALGQGPQFIFQYYEEEERQRGNFPDRFSGHQFPNYSSELNVNALLLGDSALYLCASSPLAGQNYGYTFGSGTRLTVV.

V usage is TRBV20-1 and J usage is TRBJ1-2, with 7 bases identical to TRBD1. This CDR3 spans 15 amino acids. V was clipped by 0 bases and J by 2 bases; unmatched bases: 6. The germline V gene encodes CDR1 DFQATT and CDR2 SNEGSKA (reference sequence). CDR3 nucleotide sequence: TGCAGTGCTAGAGACGCGGGACAGCCCAACTATGGCTACACCTTC. Its protein is CSARDAGQPNYGYTF.

The genes are TRBV27 and TRBJ2-3; D is uncertain. The CDR3 consists of 14 residues. Germline CDR1 reads MNHEY; CDR2 reads SMNVEV (reference sequence). Trimming left V 2 bases short and J 2 bases short, with 8 bases between. The CDR3 nucleotides read TGTGCCAGCAGTTTACGAATAGTCACAGATACGCAGTATTTT. Its translation is CASSLRIVTDTQYF.

This rearrangement joins TRBV5-1 to TRBJ1-2; 10 bases are a match to TRBD1. Germline CDR1 reads SGHRS; CDR2 reads YFSETQ. CDR3 size: 15 residues. V gave up 0 bases and J gave up 11 bases; unmatched junction bases: 10. This CDR3 is CASSLGQGAFVGYTF. For the CDR3, the DNA is TGCGCCAGCAGCTTGGGACAGGGGGCGTTTGTTGGTTACACCTTC.

CDR3: CASSSIRDNHRTQYF. CDR3 nucleotides: TGTGCCAGCAGCTCAATCCGGGACAATCACCGGACCCAGTACTTC. This chain links TRBV7-9 with TRBJ2-5, with D possibly being TRBD1 (6 bases). CDR1 is SEHNR, CDR2 FQNEAQ, per germline (reference sequence). The CDR3 is made up of 15 amino acids. Trimming removed 4 bases from V and 7 bases from J, with 19 bases in between.

This chain joins TRBV9 and TRBJ2-5, with D perhaps TRBD2 (5 bases). Germline values: CDR1 SGDLS, CDR2 YYNGEE. CDR3 length: 15 amino acids. V gave up 4 bases and J gave up 3 bases, with 16 bases separating them. The CDR3 protein is CASSPGWVREETQYF. The CDR3, as DNA: TGTGCCAGCAGCCCCGGGTGGGTGAGGGAAGAGACCCAGTACTTC.

The chain joins TRBV9 to TRBJ1-2, with unresolved D. V lost 0 bases and J 3 bases, leaving 9 bases between the germline ends. This CDR3 spans 14 amino acids. Germline CDR1 reads SGDLS; CDR2 reads YYNGEE. CDR3 loop: CASSVGSADYGYTF. Written as DNA, the CDR3 is TGTGCCAGCAGCGTAGGCTCTGCCGACTATGGCTACACCTTC.

This chain joins TRBV6-2 or TRBV6-3 and TRBJ2-7; D remains ambiguous. V lost 2 bases, J lost 3 bases, and 11 bases lay in between. Germline lookup yields CDR1 MNHEY and CDR2 SVGEGT. This CDR3 spans 14 amino acids. In DNA, the CDR3 is TGTGCCAGCAGTTACACCGGCGGAGTCTACGAGCAGTACTTC. Translating it yields CASSYTGGVYEQYF.

The genes are TRBV15 and TRBJ2-5, with D uncertain. V was trimmed by 0 bases and J by 2 bases, leaving 7 bases between them. CDR1 LNHNV and CDR2 YYDKDF come from the germline V gene (reference sequence). The CDR3 consists of 14 residues. The CDR3: CATSRDLVQETQYF. CDR3 in DNA: TGTGCCACCAGCAGAGATTTAGTTCAAGAGACCCAGTACTTC.

This clonotype was picked up many times. The chain employs TRBV20-1 and TRBJ1-2; D call uncertain. The CDR3 is 13 amino acids. V lost 5 bases, J lost 4 bases, and 14 bases lay in between. Germline values: CDR1 DFQATT, CDR2 SNEGSKA (reference sequence). For the CDR3, the DNA is TGCAGTGCTCTCTCACTGCGCCCCTATGGCTACACCTTC. Translated, it gives CSALSLRPYGYTF.

V usage is TRBV7-2 and J usage is TRBJ1-5; no clear D. The CDR3 length is 17 residues. CDR1 and CDR2 from the germline V gene are SGHTA and FQGNSA. V shed 4 bases and J shed 0 bases, with 16 bases lying between them. CDR3 sequence reads: CASSSEYRTPSNQPQHF. The CDR3 DNA is TGTGCCAGCAGCTCAGAGTACCGGACCCCTAGCAATCAGCCCCAGCATTTT. Using reference TRBV7-2 and TRBJ1-5 for the parts outside the CDR3, the full variable domain is GAGVSQSPSNKVTEKGKDVELRCDPISGHTALYWYRQSLGQGLEFLIYFQGNSAPDKSGLPSDRFSAERTGGSVSTLTIQRTQQEDSAVYLCASSSEYRTPSNQPQHFGDGTRLSIL.

There are a few counts of this clonotype. V and J are TRBV18 and TRBJ2-7; TRBD2 might be the D (7 bases). The CDR3 length is 15 residues. The germline CDR1 and CDR2 sequences are KGHSH and LQKENI. Trimming took off 8 bases at V and 1 base at J, with 18 bases between the two ends. The CDR3 sequence is CASQAGGGGSYEQYF. CDR3 bases: TGTGCCAGCCAAGCCGGGGGCGGGGGTTCCTACGAGCAGTACTTC.

The V and J genes are TRBV7-8 and TRBJ2-1, with TRBD1 identical over 8 bases. The J segment lost 6 bases and the V segment lost 4 bases, leaving 8 bases of the junction unmatched. This CDR3 has 15 residues. Germline V gene lookup returns CDR1 SGHVS and CDR2 FQNEAQ. DNA for the CDR3: TGTGCCAGCAGCTACAGGGGGGTTCTGGGCAATGAGCAGTTCTTC. Protein: CASSYRGVLGNEQFF.

This clonotype was counted many times. V usage is TRBV7-2 and J usage is TRBJ2-5; 10 bases are shared with TRBD2. This CDR3 comprises 15 residues. Trimming cost V 2 bases and J 2 bases; bases outside gene matches: 2. Per the germline V gene, CDR1 is SGHTA and CDR2 is FQGNSA. In nucleotides, the CDR3 is TGTGCCAGCAGCTTAACTAGCGGGGTACAAGAGACCCAGTACTTC. Its protein product is CASSLTSGVQETQYF.

The J gene is TRBJ1-2, the V gene TRBV4-3; D unclear. The CDR3 has 13 amino acids. Germline assignment: CDR1 LGHNA and CDR2 YSLEER. V was trimmed by 0 bases and J by 4 bases, leaving 6 bases between them. CDR3 nucleotide sequence: TGCGCCAGCAGCCAAGACGGGATCTATGGCTACACCTTC. Protein sequence: CASSQDGIYGYTF.

This clonotype was seen once. This may come from a read error, since a much larger clone is one base off. The chain links TRBV19 to TRBJ1-2; D ambiguous. The CDR3 is made up of 14 amino acids. CDR1 is LNHDA and CDR2 is SQIVND in the germline V gene (reference sequence). Trimming left V 3 bases short and J 6 bases short, with 14 bases between. The CDR3 region has the DNA TGTGCCAGTAGTATTCCTCGGGAAGGTAATGGCTACACCTTC. This gives the protein CASSIPREGNGYTF.

The chain uses TRBV7-2 and TRBJ2-7; 10 bases are shared with TRBD1. J lost 3 bases, V lost 0 bases, and 5 bases had no gene match. Germline-derived CDR1 and CDR2 are SGHTA and FQGNSA. The CDR3 loop spans 16 amino acids. CDR3 coding DNA: TGTGCCAGCAGCTTAGCAGGGACAGGGGACTACTACGAGCAGTACTTC. Its protein product is CASSLAGTGDYYEQYF.

The chain is built from TRBV7-9 and TRBJ2-7, with 10 positions matching TRBD1. Germline-derived CDR1 and CDR2 are SEHNR and FQNEAQ (reference sequence). The junction had 10 bases not matched to a gene; V was cut back by 5 bases and J by 6 bases. The CDR3 length is 15 residues. The CDR3 nucleotides read TGTGCCAGCAGCGGTCGGCGGGACAGGGGAGGCGAGCAGTACTTC. Translation gives CASSGRRDRGGEQYF. Together with reference TRBV7-9 and TRBJ2-7, the CDR3 gives the full variable domain: DTGVSQNPRHKITKRGQNVTFRCDPISEHNRLYWYRQTLGQGPEFLTYFQNEAQLEKSRLLSDRFSAERPKGSFSTLEIQRTEQGDSAMYLCASSGRRDRGGEQYFGPGTRLTVT.

This clonotype was detected ten times or more. This sequence joins TRBV4-3 and TRBJ2-7; possible D gene TRBD2, 6 bases. CDR1 and CDR2 from the germline V gene are LGHNA and YSLEER. The CDR3 loop spans 15 amino acids. Trimming removed 3 bases from V and 1 base from J, with 13 bases in between. The CDR3 loop reads CASSQERVGSYEQYF. The CDR3 nucleotides read TGCGCCAGCAGCCAGGAGCGGGTGGGTTCCTACGAGCAGTACTTC.

This chain links TRBV6-4 with TRBJ2-6, with unresolved D. V lost 2 bases and J 1 base, leaving 6 bases between the germline ends. The CDR3 runs 15 residues. Looked up from germline, CDR1 is MRHNA and CDR2 is SNTAGT. The CDR3 spells CASSDPPSGANVLTF. As DNA, the CDR3 is TGTGCCAGCAGTGACCCCCCGTCTGGGGCCAACGTCCTGACTTTC.

V is TRBV15 and J is TRBJ2-6; perhaps TRBD1 as D (5 bases). V lost 5 bases to trimming and J lost 0 bases, with 8 bases between them. The CDR3 sequence is 15 residues long. Germline CDR1 and CDR2: LNHNV and YYDKDF (reference sequence). CDR3 sequence reads: CATSLDSSGANVLTF. The CDR3 DNA follows: TGTGCCACCAGCCTAGACAGCTCTGGGGCCAACGTCCTGACTTTC.

The chain links TRBV20-1 to TRBJ2-7; maybe TRBD2 (5 bases). Trimming pared 1 base from V and 2 bases from J, leaving 12 bases between. The germline CDR1 and CDR2 sequences are DFQATT and SNEGSKA (reference sequence). The CDR3 has 14 residues. CDR3 sequence: CSARGPGSAYEQYF. CDR3 nucleotides: TGCAGTGCTAGAGGGCCGGGGAGCGCCTACGAGCAGTACTTC.

This clonotype was found a few times. V usage is TRBV30 and J usage is TRBJ2-3; 8 bases are a match to TRBD2. The CDR3 is 15 residues long. The V and J ends lost 0 bases and 2 bases, in that order; junction bases with no gene match: 4. Per the germline V gene, CDR1 is GTSNPN and CDR2 is SVGIG (reference sequence). CDR3 bases: TGTGCCTGGAGTGTAGGCGGGGGGTCCACAGATACGCAGTATTTT. Its protein product is CAWSVGGGSTDTQYF. The variable domain in full, with the rest retrieved from reference TRBV30 and TRBJ2-3, is SQTIHQWPATLVQPVGSPLSLECTVEGTSNPNLYWYRQAAGRGLQLLFYSVGIGQISSEVPQNLSASRPQDRQFILSSKKLLLSDSGFYLCAWSVGGGSTDTQYFGPGTRLTVL.

The chain carries TRBV2 and TRBJ2-7; 8 bases agree with TRBD1. CDR1 and CDR2 from the germline V gene are SNHLY and FYNNEI. J lost 0 bases, V lost 1 base, and 2 bases had no gene match. This CDR3 is 15 amino acids long. CDR3 DNA: TGTGCCAGCAGTGAAGGGGACAGGTACTCCTACGAGCAGTACTTC. Encoded protein: CASSEGDRYSYEQYF.